This T cell receptor beta chain comes out of a study of shared clonotypes between healthy human individuals. Study information: Donors consisted of two women and a few men between 18 and 49.

Splitting of each subset's genomic DNA was done evenly across several immunoSEQ plates. Sequenced by immunoSEQ multiplex PCR; TCRdb stores in-frame clones only, minus some. In the table there are roughly 95,000 clones, around half of which are singletons. The healthy adult donors were HIV-negative and reported no recent acute infections or vaccinations. The V end was cut by 3 bases, the J end by 8 bases, with 16 bases between. Germline CDR1 SEHNR, CDR2 FQNEAQ (reference sequence). This CDR3 has 14 amino acids. The chain combines TRBV7-9 with TRBJ2-5; D is possibly TRBD2 (5 bases). The sequence came from a woman aged 40 to 50 in good health. Some clones in this sample may be carry-over from other donors' samples. Sequenced: PBMCs. CDR3 loop: CASSLSERVGTQYF. The CDR3 DNA follows: TGTGCCAGCAGCTTGAGTGAGAGGGTTGGAACCCAGTACTTC.